A selection of T cell receptor beta chains follows, all from one sample in a study of cytomegalovirus exposure and HLA in healthy donors. Repertoires were generated with immunoSEQ multiplex PCR, while TCRdb's copy carries only in-frame clones and drops some. The sample gives about 98,000 clones, around 67% of which show up once; 1.8% is in the top ten. Sequenced: PBMCs. The source is a male donor in good health and CMV-seronegative. Both conserved end residues are part of each CDR3. Each record gives: clone size, V gene, J gene, D gene, CDR3 DNA, CDR3 protein. A D gene is named only where the DNA matches it firmly. Size values are once, few and many counts, or a class for expanded clones, and some rows have none.

clone size: few; V gene: TRBV9; J gene: TRBJ1-1; D gene: .; CDR3 DNA: TGTGCCAGCAGCGTAGGACGGGGTACAGCTTTCTTT; CDR3 protein: CASSVGRGTAFF
clone size: few; V gene: TRBV27; J gene: TRBJ2-7; D gene: .; CDR3 DNA: TGTGCCAGCAGTTTGGTGACGGGAGCCTACGAGCAGTACTTC; CDR3 protein: CASSLVTGAYEQYF
clone size: .; V gene: TRBV28; J gene: TRBJ2-3; D gene: .; CDR3 DNA: TGTGCCAGCAGTCAGGGGACGGGAGATACGCAGTATTTT; CDR3 protein: CASSQGTGDTQYF
clone size: .; V gene: TRBV7-2; J gene: TRBJ2-5; D gene: .; CDR3 DNA: TGTGCCAGCAGCAATGCAGGGCGTCCGGAGACCCAGTACTTC; CDR3 protein: CASSNAGRPETQYF
clone size: .; V gene: TRBV19; J gene: TRBJ1-4; D gene: .; CDR3 DNA: TGTGCCAGTAGTATTCGAAGGGAACAGGCGGATGGAAAACTGTTTTTT; CDR3 protein: CASSIRREQADGKLFF
clone size: .; V gene: TRBV23-1; J gene: TRBJ2-5; D gene: .; CDR3 DNA: TGCGCCAGTCGTCGGGGGGAGACCCAGTACTTC; CDR3 protein: CASRRGETQYF
clone size: few; V gene: TRBV7-3; J gene: TRBJ1-5; D gene: .; CDR3 DNA: TGTGCCAGCCGGCGGATACGGGAAACCAATCAGCCCCAGCATTTT; CDR3 protein: CASRRIRETNQPQHF
clone size: .; V gene: TRBV10-3; J gene: TRBJ2-1; D gene: TRBD2; CDR3 DNA: TGTGCCATCAGGTCTGGGACTAGCGGGCACAATGAGCAGTTCTTC; CDR3 protein: CAIRSGTSGHNEQFF
clone size: .; V gene: TRBV30; J gene: TRBJ1-1; D gene: .; CDR3 DNA: TGTGCCGAGCGGGACGGAGGGGACACTGAAGCTTTCTTT; CDR3 protein: CAERDGGDTEAFF
clone size: .; V gene: TRBV4-1; J gene: TRBJ2-7; D gene: .; CDR3 DNA: TGCGCCAGCAGCCAAGCCGGACAGAACTCCTACGAGCAGTACTTC; CDR3 protein: CASSQAGQNSYEQYF
clone size: .; V gene: TRBV6-1; J gene: TRBJ2-7; D gene: .; CDR3 DNA: TGTGCCAGCAGTGAAGCGGCGGCAGATTACGAGCAGTACTTC; CDR3 protein: CASSEAAADYEQYF
clone size: .; V gene: TRBV7-9; J gene: TRBJ1-4; D gene: TRBD1; CDR3 DNA: TGTGCCAGCAGCTTAGTCGTTTCTACAGGGGACGAAAAACTGTTTTTT; CDR3 protein: CASSLVVSTGDEKLFF
clone size: .; V gene: TRBV28; J gene: TRBJ1-4; D gene: .; CDR3 DNA: TGTGCCAGCAGTTCAACAGGGTTTGAAAAACTGTTTTTT; CDR3 protein: CASSSTGFEKLFF
clone size: .; V gene: TRBV11-2; J gene: TRBJ1-1; D gene: TRBD1; CDR3 DNA: TGTGCCAGCAGCTCCATGAACAGGGGAACTGAAGCTTTCTTT; CDR3 protein: CASSSMNRGTEAFF
clone size: .; V gene: TRBV5-4; J gene: TRBJ2-5; D gene: .; CDR3 DNA: TGTGCCAGCAGCTCCGGGACAACAGTACAGCAAGAGACCCAGTACTTC; CDR3 protein: CASSSGTTVQQETQYF
clone size: .; V gene: TRBV7-8; J gene: TRBJ2-5; D gene: .; CDR3 DNA: TGTGCCAGCAGCTTAGCGCTAAATAGCGTACAAGAGACCCAGTACTTC; CDR3 protein: CASSLALNSVQETQYF
clone size: .; V gene: TRBV19; J gene: TRBJ2-7; D gene: .; CDR3 DNA: TGTGCCAGTAGTATTGCGGGATACGGCGAGCAGTACTTC; CDR3 protein: CASSIAGYGEQYF
clone size: .; V gene: TRBV4-3; J gene: TRBJ2-3; D gene: .; CDR3 DNA: TGCGCCAGCAGCCAAGAGTGGGGAGGTCGCGTCACAGATACGCAGTATTTT; CDR3 protein: CASSQEWGGRVTDTQYF
clone size: once; V gene: TRBV29-1; J gene: TRBJ2-3; D gene: TRBD2; CDR3 DNA: TGCAGCGCAGGCGGGGGTATAACAGATACGCAGTATTTT; CDR3 protein: CSAGGGITDTQYF
clone size: .; V gene: TRBV6-6; J gene: TRBJ1-1; D gene: TRBD1; CDR3 DNA: TGTGCCAGCAACCTACAGGGGAGGAGCACTGAAGCTTTCTTT; CDR3 protein: CASNLQGRSTEAFF
clone size: many; V gene: TRBV28; J gene: TRBJ1-1; D gene: .; CDR3 DNA: TGTGCCAGCAGTTTTTTTAGGGGAGAAGCTTTCTTT; CDR3 protein: CASSFFRGEAFF
clone size: .; V gene: TRBV28; J gene: TRBJ2-7; D gene: TRBD1; CDR3 DNA: TGTGCCAGCAGTTCGTCCGGGACAGGGGACCACGAGCAGTACTTC; CDR3 protein: CASSSSGTGDHEQYF
clone size: .; V gene: TRBV7-3; J gene: TRBJ1-1; D gene: .; CDR3 DNA: TGTGCCAGCAGCTTCTCAGCCGGCAGCGGAGGAAGCACTGAAGCTTTCTTT; CDR3 protein: CASSFSAGSGGSTEAFF
clone size: .; V gene: TRBV9; J gene: TRBJ2-7; D gene: TRBD1; CDR3 DNA: TGTGCCAGCAGCGCCTGGACAGGGGGCGCCGAGCAGTACTTC; CDR3 protein: CASSAWTGGAEQYF
clone size: few; V gene: TRBV5-1; J gene: TRBJ1-3; D gene: TRBD1; CDR3 DNA: TGCGCCAGCAGCCCCGGGACAGCCTCCTCTGGAAACACCATATATTTT; CDR3 protein: CASSPGTASSGNTIYF
clone size: .; V gene: TRBV4-1; J gene: TRBJ2-1; D gene: TRBD2; CDR3 DNA: TGCGCCAGCAGCCTCACTCTGACCCGGGGGAGGGATGAGCAGTTCTTC; CDR3 protein: CASSLTLTRGRDEQFF
clone size: .; V gene: TRBV25-1; J gene: TRBJ1-1; D gene: TRBD1; CDR3 DNA: TGTGCCAGCAGGGGTGACAGGGAATACACTGAAGCTTTCTTT; CDR3 protein: CASRGDREYTEAFF
clone size: .; V gene: TRBV2; J gene: TRBJ1-2; D gene: TRBD1; CDR3 DNA: TGTGCCAGCCATCCCGGACAGGTGTTTGAAACTAACTATGGCTACACCTTC; CDR3 protein: CASHPGQVFETNYGYTF
clone size: .; V gene: TRBV29-1; J gene: TRBJ2-1; D gene: TRBD2; CDR3 DNA: TGCAGCGTTGAAGGCGGGAGCTCCTACAATGAGCAGTTCTTC; CDR3 protein: CSVEGGSSYNEQFF
clone size: .; V gene: TRBV7-8; J gene: TRBJ1-1; D gene: .; CDR3 DNA: TGTGCCAGCAGCGTCACCGGGCTGGGGGGCACTGAAGCTTTCTTT; CDR3 protein: CASSVTGLGGTEAFF
clone size: .; V gene: TRBV5-1; J gene: TRBJ2-7; D gene: TRBD2; CDR3 DNA: TGCGCCAGGGAACCTATAACTAGCGGGTTCCTCAAACATTACGAGCAGTACTTC; CDR3 protein: CAREPITSGFLKHYEQYF
clone size: .; V gene: TRBV27; J gene: TRBJ2-1; D gene: TRBD2; CDR3 DNA: TGTGCCAGCGGCTGGGGACTAGTTCTTAATGAGCAGTTCTTC; CDR3 protein: CASGWGLVLNEQFF
clone size: .; V gene: TRBV9; J gene: TRBJ2-7; D gene: .; CDR3 DNA: TGTGCCAGCAGCGCAAACCCGACTATGCTCTCCTACGAGCAGTACTTC; CDR3 protein: CASSANPTMLSYEQYF
clone size: few; V gene: TRBV7-2; J gene: TRBJ2-5; D gene: TRBD1; CDR3 DNA: TGTGCCAGCAGCTTTGACAGGGGGAGGTTGGAGACCCAGTACTTC; CDR3 protein: CASSFDRGRLETQYF
clone size: .; V gene: TRBV9; J gene: TRBJ2-5; D gene: TRBD2; CDR3 DNA: TGTGCCAGCAGCGTAGGACTAGCGGGAGGAGAGACCCAGTACTTC; CDR3 protein: CASSVGLAGGETQYF
clone size: .; V gene: TRBV6-5; J gene: TRBJ1-6; D gene: TRBD1; CDR3 DNA: TGTGCCAGCAGTTACGAGTGGACAGGGAATTCACCCCTCCACTTT; CDR3 protein: CASSYEWTGNSPLHF
clone size: .; V gene: TRBV5-1; J gene: TRBJ2-3; D gene: TRBD1; CDR3 DNA: TGCGCCAGCAGCCGAAGTCCCGGGACAGGAGGGAGAACAGATACGCAGTATTTT; CDR3 protein: CASSRSPGTGGRTDTQYF
clone size: .; V gene: TRBV11-3; J gene: TRBJ2-3; D gene: TRBD2; CDR3 DNA: TGTGCCAGCAGCTTAGCCTTTTCTAGAGCGGGACGAACAGATACGCAGTATTTT; CDR3 protein: CASSLAFSRAGRTDTQYF
clone size: once; V gene: TRBV5-4; J gene: TRBJ2-2; D gene: TRBD2; CDR3 DNA: TGTGCCAGCAGCTCGGGGGGGCTCTTCACCGGGGAGCTGTTTTTT; CDR3 protein: CASSSGGLFTGELFF
clone size: .; V gene: TRBV5-4; J gene: TRBJ2-5; D gene: TRBD2; CDR3 DNA: TGTGCCAGCAGCATCGGACTAGCGGGAGGTGAGACCCAGTACTTC; CDR3 protein: CASSIGLAGGETQYF
clone size: .; V gene: TRBV28; J gene: TRBJ1-2; D gene: .; CDR3 DNA: TGTGCCAGCAGTTTGTCCGCGGGAACGGGAGGCTACACCTTC; CDR3 protein: CASSLSAGTGGYTF
clone size: .; V gene: TRBV5-4; J gene: TRBJ2-7; D gene: TRBD1; CDR3 DNA: TGTGCCAGCAGCTTGGCAGGGGGCTCCTACGAGCAGTACTTC; CDR3 protein: CASSLAGGSYEQYF
clone size: few; V gene: TRBV7-7; J gene: TRBJ2-5; D gene: TRBD2; CDR3 DNA: TGTGCTTCGAGTGGCGGGAGACAACAAGAGACCCAGTACTTC; CDR3 protein: CASSGGRQQETQYF
clone size: .; V gene: TRBV2; J gene: TRBJ2-7; D gene: .; CDR3 DNA: TGTGCCAGCGATATGAGACTTGGTCCATACGAGCAGTACTTC; CDR3 protein: CASDMRLGPYEQYF
clone size: .; V gene: TRBV19; J gene: TRBJ2-7; D gene: .; CDR3 DNA: TGTGCCAGTAGTATTGGACATCTCTACGAGCAGTACTTC; CDR3 protein: CASSIGHLYEQYF
clone size: .; V gene: TRBV15; J gene: TRBJ1-5; D gene: TRBD1; CDR3 DNA: TGTGCCACCAGCAGAGATGGGACAGGGGGAAGGTCGGGCAATCAGCCCCAGCATTTT; CDR3 protein: CATSRDGTGGRSGNQPQHF
clone size: .; V gene: TRBV6-6; J gene: TRBJ1-2; D gene: .; CDR3 DNA: TGTGCCAGCAGTCCTAGGACGGGGGAGGGCTACACCTTC; CDR3 protein: CASSPRTGEGYTF
clone size: .; V gene: TRBV6-1; J gene: TRBJ2-1; D gene: TRBD2; CDR3 DNA: TGTGCCAGCACTCAAACTAGCGACCAATACAATGAGCAGTTCTTC; CDR3 protein: CASTQTSDQYNEQFF
clone size: .; V gene: TRBV7-9; J gene: TRBJ2-4; D gene: .; CDR3 DNA: TGTGCCAGCAGCCCCCCTAGGATTGAAAACATTCAGTACTTC; CDR3 protein: CASSPPRIENIQYF
clone size: .; V gene: TRBV2; J gene: TRBJ1-2; D gene: .; CDR3 DNA: TGTGCCAGCAGCGAATTCCAGACAGCTTATGGCTACACCTTC; CDR3 protein: CASSEFQTAYGYTF
clone size: .; V gene: TRBV5-4; J gene: TRBJ1-1; D gene: .; CDR3 DNA: TGTGCCAGCAGCTTGGCTCGGGTGAACACTGAAGCTTTCTTT; CDR3 protein: CASSLARVNTEAFF
clone size: .; V gene: TRBV5-1; J gene: TRBJ1-1; D gene: TRBD1; CDR3 DNA: TGCGCCAGCAGCTTGGACAGGGGTAACACTGAAGCTTTCTTT; CDR3 protein: CASSLDRGNTEAFF
clone size: few; V gene: TRBV6-1; J gene: TRBJ1-5; D gene: .; CDR3 DNA: TGTGCCGTCAGCGGGGGCCGGGATCAGCCCCAGCATTTT; CDR3 protein: CAVSGGRDQPQHF
clone size: .; V gene: TRBV4-1; J gene: TRBJ2-1; D gene: TRBD2; CDR3 DNA: TGCGCCAGCAGCCAGGGGACTAGCGGGAAGTTATATGAGCAGTTCTTC; CDR3 protein: CASSQGTSGKLYEQFF
clone size: .; V gene: TRBV15; J gene: TRBJ2-5; D gene: TRBD1; CDR3 DNA: TGTGCCACCAGCAGAGATACAGGGGTAGGGGAGACCCAGTACTTC; CDR3 protein: CATSRDTGVGETQYF